Below are 6 T cell receptor beta chains sequenced from a single sample in a study of blood T cell repertoires in COVID-19. Using immunoSEQ multiplex PCR, the repertoire was profiled, and TCRdb retains in-frame clones only, with some absent. Here the sample spans 30,000 to 35,000 clones, 85% being singletons. Material: peripheral blood. These receptor sequences come from a human donor with acute or convalescent COVID-19. The donor label of this sample is uncertain.

In this sample, this clone turned up a few times. The chain employs TRBV12-3 or TRBV12-4 and TRBJ1-1; D not certain. The CDR3 has 12 amino acids. The V end lost 3 bases, the J end lost 6 bases, and 8 bases lay between the germline ends. This chain's CDR3 is CASSFLGAEAFF. The CDR3 DNA is TGTGCCAGCAGTTTTTTGGGAGCTGAAGCTTTCTTT.

This clone appeared a few times. The chain has TRBV6-2 or TRBV6-3 and TRBJ2-7, with unresolved D. CDR1 is MNHEY and CDR2 is SVGEGT in the germline V gene. Trimming cost V 2 bases and J 3 bases, with 11 bases left between them. The CDR3 length is 14 residues. The CDR3 DNA follows: TGTGCCAGCAGTTACAACGGGTTAAACTACGAGCAGTACTTC. Amino acid sequence: CASSYNGLNYEQYF.

The chain has TRBV4-2 and TRBJ2-2; no definite D call. V gave up 2 bases and J gave up 1 base, with 11 bases separating them. This CDR3 spans 16 amino acids. Germline V gene lookup returns CDR1 LGHNA and CDR2 YNFKEQ. The CDR3 DNA reads TGTGCCAGCAGCCAACCCAATGCCGGGAACACCGGGGAGCTGTTTTTT. Its translation is CASSQPNAGNTGELFF.

The gene calls are TRBV19 and TRBJ1-1; 7 bases match TRBD1. Germline V gene sequence: CDR1 LNHDA, CDR2 SQIVND (reference sequence). CDR3 size: 14 residues. V shed 7 bases and J 1 base; nucleotides not matched to a gene: 6. The DNA of the CDR3 is TGTGCCAGTACTCCGGGACAGAGGAACACTGAAGCTTTCTTT. This gives the protein CASTPGQRNTEAFF.

This clone was recorded once. The rearrangement joins TRBV14 to TRBJ1-5; 9 bases are a match to TRBD1. Germline CDR1 reads SGHDN; CDR2 reads FVKESK. Germline trimming cut 8 bases from V and 6 bases from J; bases unmatched to any gene: 5. The CDR3 is 13 residues long. Here the CDR3 DNA reads TGTGCCAGCGCACAGGGGGCCGGTCAGCCCCAGCATTTT. This codes for CASAQGAGQPQHF.

The rearrangement joins TRBV6-2 or TRBV6-3 to TRBJ1-6, with 9 bases that match TRBD1. J lost 8 bases, V lost 4 bases, and 6 bases had no gene match. This CDR3 spans 15 amino acids. Germline-derived CDR1 and CDR2 are MNHEY and SVGEGT. For the CDR3, the DNA is TGTGCCAGCAGTTTCTCGGGACAGGGTTATTCACCCCTCCACTTT. Its protein product is CASSFSGQGYSPLHF.